This section outlines one T cell receptor beta chain sequence together with its context. The CDR3 runs to 15 residues. Trimming removed 3 bases from V and 4 bases from J, with 14 bases in between. Germline CDR1 MGHRA, CDR2 YSYEKL. In the study's own analysis: Reference gene primer amplification gave nucleated cell count estimates. Assay: immunoSEQ multiplex PCR; the TCRdb copy retains only in-frame clones and omits some. The V and J calls and clone size come from that table; D and trimming were worked out from the DNA. This sample has 100,000 to 150,000 clones, with about four fifths found just once. This record comes from a study of blood T cell repertoires in COVID-19.

The chain joins TRBV4-1 to TRBJ2-3, with D possibly matching TRBD2 (6 bases). The TCR originated in a woman aged 45-60 years with acute or convalescent COVID-19. The specimen was peripheral blood. DNA of the CDR3: TGCGCCAGCAGCCAGGCAGGGACTCGCGCAGATACGCAGTATTTT. Protein product: CASSQAGTRADTQYF.